This T cell receptor beta chain comes out of a study of CD8 T cells in Susac syndrome. The RNA, about 0.45 to 1 ug, was put through reverse transcription using random hexamers. TCRdb recomputed calls from the immunoSEQ multiplex PCR reads with MiXCR, one row per CDR3 protein. This sample carries 250,000 to 300,000 distinct CDR3 sequences, around 91% of them seen once, and the ten largest clones take about 0.17%. The study used treatment-naive patients who had stable or active relapsing-remitting disease as multiple sclerosis controls. CDR1 is GTSNPN, CDR2 SVGIG, per germline (reference sequence). With 5 bases removed from V and 2 bases from J, the gap between germline ends came to 17 bases. The CDR3 runs to 15 residues.

Sequencing input: CD8+ T cells from PBMCs. The V gene is TRBV30, the J gene TRBJ2-3; D is ambiguous. The receptor was derived from a human donor with multiple sclerosis. The CDR3 DNA reads as TGTGCCTGGGTGAAGACCGGGCTTCCCACAGATACGCAGTATTTT. This encodes CAWVKTGLPTDTQYF.